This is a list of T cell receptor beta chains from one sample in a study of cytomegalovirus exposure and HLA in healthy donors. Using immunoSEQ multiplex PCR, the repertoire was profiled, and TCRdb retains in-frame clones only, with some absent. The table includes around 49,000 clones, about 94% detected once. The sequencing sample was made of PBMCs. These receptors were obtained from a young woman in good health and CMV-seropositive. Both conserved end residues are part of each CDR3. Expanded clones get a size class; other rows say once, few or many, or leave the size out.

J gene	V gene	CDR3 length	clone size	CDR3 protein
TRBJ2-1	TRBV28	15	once	CASSQGLGQLNEQFF
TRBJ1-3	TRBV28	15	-	CASSLIPDSGNTIYF
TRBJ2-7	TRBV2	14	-	CASRIGTSGYEQYF
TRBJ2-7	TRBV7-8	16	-	CASSHPRGGKYDEQYF
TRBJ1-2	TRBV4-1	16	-	CASSQDLTGADYGYTF
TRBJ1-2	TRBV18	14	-	CASSSDGANYGYTF
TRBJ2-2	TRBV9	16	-	CASSILAGGNTGELFF
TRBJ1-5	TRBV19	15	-	CASSRQVFSNQPQHF
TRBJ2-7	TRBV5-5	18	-	CASRQKTASGRAPYEQYF
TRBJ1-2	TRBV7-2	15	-	CASSPSGDRVYGYTF
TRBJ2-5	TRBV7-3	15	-	CASSLTRGQGETQYF
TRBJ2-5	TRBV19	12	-	CASSIDRETQYF
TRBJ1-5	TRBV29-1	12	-	CSIGQGNQPQHF
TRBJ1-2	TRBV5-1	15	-	CASSLASTGTYGYTF
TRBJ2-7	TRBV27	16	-	CASAGGITGQKNEQYF
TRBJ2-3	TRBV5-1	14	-	CASSWGTSGDTQYF
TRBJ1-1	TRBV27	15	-	CASREPGLQNTEAFF
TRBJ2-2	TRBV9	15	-	CASNGGNLGTGELFF
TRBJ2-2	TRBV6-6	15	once	CASSLTSGSTGELFF
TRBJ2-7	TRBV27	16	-	CASRRTGTSVLGEQYF
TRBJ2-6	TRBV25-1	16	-	CASRQDKTSGANVLTF
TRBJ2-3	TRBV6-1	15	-	CASSSGTSPTDTQYF
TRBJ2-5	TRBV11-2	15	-	CASSPETSGGRAQYF
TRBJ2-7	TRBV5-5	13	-	CASSLVQGYEQYF
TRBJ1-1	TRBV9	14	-	CASSGGQGGVEAFF
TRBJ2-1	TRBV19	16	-	CASSKNMGVSGNEQFF
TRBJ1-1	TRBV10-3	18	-	CAISEATLPGAPNTEAFF
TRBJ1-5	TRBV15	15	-	CATSPYGGGNQPQHF
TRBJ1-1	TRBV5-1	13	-	CASSLAGDTEAFF
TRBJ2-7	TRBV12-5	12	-	CASGDSSGSKDF
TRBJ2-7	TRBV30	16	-	CAWSVLGTGDPYEQYF
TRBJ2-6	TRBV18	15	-	CASSSGNSGANVLTF
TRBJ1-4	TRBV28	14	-	CASSFGQEHEKLFF
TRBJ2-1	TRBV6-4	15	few	CASSEGLAEYNEQFF
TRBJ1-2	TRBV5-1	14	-	CASSWDSFNYGYTF
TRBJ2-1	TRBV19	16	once	CASSMWASGSSYEQFF
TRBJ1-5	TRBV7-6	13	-	CASSLSGNQPQHF
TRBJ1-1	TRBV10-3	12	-	CAISDLRTEAFF
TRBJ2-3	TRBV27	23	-	CASSLRSGGFFDGRIGDTDTQYF
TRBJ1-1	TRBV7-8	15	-	CASSPPGLRDAEAFF
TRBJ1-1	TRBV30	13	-	CAWSQRRDSEAFF
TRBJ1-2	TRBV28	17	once	CASSNGQGPIDYYGYTF
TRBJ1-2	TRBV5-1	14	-	CASSFIQGEDGYTF
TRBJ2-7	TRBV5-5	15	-	CASSPLPGEFNEQYF
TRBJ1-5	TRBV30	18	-	CAWSVTWGRGASNQPQHF
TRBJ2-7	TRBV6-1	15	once	CASSPGQGLAYEQYF
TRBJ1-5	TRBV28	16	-	CASSWGGRGNNQPQHF
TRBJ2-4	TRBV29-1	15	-	CSVGLKSAGQNIQYF
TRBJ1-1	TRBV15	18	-	CATSPHSGTGTRNTEAFF
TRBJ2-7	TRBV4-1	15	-	CASSQDGQGAGEQYF
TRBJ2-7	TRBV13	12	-	CASSSEDYEQYF
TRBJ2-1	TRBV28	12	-	CASTPRGNEQFF
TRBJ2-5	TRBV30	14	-	CAWGRGQGKETQYF
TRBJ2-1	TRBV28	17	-	CASSLWSRAGGGHEQFF